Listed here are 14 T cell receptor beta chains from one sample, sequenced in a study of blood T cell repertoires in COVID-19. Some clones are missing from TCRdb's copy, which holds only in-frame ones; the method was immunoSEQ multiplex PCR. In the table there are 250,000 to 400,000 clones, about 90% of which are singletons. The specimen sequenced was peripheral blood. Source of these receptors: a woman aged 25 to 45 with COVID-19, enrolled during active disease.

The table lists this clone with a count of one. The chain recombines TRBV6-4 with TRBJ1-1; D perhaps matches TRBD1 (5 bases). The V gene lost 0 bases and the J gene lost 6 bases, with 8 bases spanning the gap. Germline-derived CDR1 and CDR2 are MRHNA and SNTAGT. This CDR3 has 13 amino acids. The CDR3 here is CASSDSSGSEAFF. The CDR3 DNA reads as TGTGCCAGCAGTGACTCGTCAGGGTCTGAAGCTTTCTTT.

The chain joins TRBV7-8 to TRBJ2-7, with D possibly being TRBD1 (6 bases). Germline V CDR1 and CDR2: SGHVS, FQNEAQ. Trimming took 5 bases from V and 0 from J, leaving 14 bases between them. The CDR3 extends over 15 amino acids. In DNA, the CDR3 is TGTGCCAGCAGCATCGGACAGAAAAACTCCTACGAGCAGTACTTC. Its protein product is CASSIGQKNSYEQYF.

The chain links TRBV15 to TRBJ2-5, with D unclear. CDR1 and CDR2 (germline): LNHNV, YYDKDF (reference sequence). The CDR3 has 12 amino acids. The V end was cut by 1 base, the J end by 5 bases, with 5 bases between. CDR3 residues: CATSRVEETQYF. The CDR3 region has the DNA TGTGCCACCAGCAGAGTGGAGGAGACCCAGTACTTC.

CDR3 sequence (DNA): TGTGCCACCAGTGATCGGACAGGCCCAGATACGCAGTATTTT. Protein product: CATSDRTGPDTQYF. The genes are TRBV24-1 and TRBJ2-3; 7 bases agree with TRBD1. J gave up 4 bases and V 3 bases, and 3 bases lay outside the gene matches. This CDR3 spans 14 amino acids. CDR1 is KGHDR, CDR2 SFDVKD, per germline.

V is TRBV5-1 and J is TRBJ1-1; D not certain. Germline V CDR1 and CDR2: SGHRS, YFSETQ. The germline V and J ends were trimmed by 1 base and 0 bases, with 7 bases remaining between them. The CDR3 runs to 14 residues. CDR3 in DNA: TGCGCCAGCAGCTTGCAGTCCATGAACACTGAAGCTTTCTTT. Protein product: CASSLQSMNTEAFF.

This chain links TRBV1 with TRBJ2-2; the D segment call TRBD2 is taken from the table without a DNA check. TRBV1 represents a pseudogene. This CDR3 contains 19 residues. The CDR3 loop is CTSSQRLAGEIPNTGELFF. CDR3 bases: TGCACCAGCAGCCAGCGACTAGCGGGAGAAATCCCGAACACCGGGGAGCTGTTTTTT.

The CDR3 region is CASSESSTSSTDTQYF. The CDR3 DNA reads TGCGCCAGCAGTGAGTCAAGTACTAGCAGCACAGATACGCAGTATTTT. The chain is built from TRBV10-1 and TRBJ2-3; the D gene is possibly TRBD2 (6 bases). V lost 0 bases to trimming and J lost 0 bases, with 10 bases between them. The CDR3 is made up of 16 amino acids. Germline V gives CDR1 WNHNN, CDR2 SYGVQD (reference sequence).

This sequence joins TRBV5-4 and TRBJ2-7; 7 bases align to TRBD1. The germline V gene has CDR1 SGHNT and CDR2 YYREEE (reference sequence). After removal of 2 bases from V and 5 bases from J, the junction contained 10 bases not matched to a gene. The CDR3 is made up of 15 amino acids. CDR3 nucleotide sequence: TGTGCCAGCAGCTTCCCGGGACAGAGAGGGGACGAGCAGTACTTC. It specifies CASSFPGQRGDEQYF. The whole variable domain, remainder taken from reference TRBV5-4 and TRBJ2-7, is ETGVTQSPTHLIKTRGQQVTLRCSSQSGHNTVSWYQQALGQGPQFIFQYYREEENGRGNFPPRFSGLQFPNYSSELNVNALELDDSALYLCASSFPGQRGDEQYFGPGTRLTVT.

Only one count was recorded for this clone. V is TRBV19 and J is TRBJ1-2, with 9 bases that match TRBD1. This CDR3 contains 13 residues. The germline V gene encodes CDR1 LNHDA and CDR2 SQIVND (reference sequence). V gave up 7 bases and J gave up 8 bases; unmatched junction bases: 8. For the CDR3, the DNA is TGTGCCAGTAACCCGGGACAGGGTACCGGCTACACCTTC. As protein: CASNPGQGTGYTF.

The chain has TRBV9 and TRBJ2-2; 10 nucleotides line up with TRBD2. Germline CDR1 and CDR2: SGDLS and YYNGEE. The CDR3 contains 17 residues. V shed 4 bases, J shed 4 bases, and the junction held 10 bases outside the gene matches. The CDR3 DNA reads TGTGCCAGCAGCTCTACCGGGACTAGCGCCACCACCGGGGAGCTGTTTTTT. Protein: CASSSTGTSATTGELFF.

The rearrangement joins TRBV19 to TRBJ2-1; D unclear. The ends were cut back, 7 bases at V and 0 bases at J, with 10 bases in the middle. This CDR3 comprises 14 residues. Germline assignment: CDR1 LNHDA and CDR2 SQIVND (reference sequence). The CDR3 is CASTAESSYNEQFF. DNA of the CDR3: TGTGCCAGTACGGCGGAAAGCTCCTACAATGAGCAGTTCTTC.

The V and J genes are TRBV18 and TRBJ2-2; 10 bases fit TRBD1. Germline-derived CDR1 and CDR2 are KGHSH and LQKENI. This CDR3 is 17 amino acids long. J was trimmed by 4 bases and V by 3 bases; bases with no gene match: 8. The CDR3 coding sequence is TGTGCCAGCTCACCTCCGGGACAGGGGACTGGCACCGGGGAGCTGTTTTTT. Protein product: CASSPPGQGTGTGELFF.

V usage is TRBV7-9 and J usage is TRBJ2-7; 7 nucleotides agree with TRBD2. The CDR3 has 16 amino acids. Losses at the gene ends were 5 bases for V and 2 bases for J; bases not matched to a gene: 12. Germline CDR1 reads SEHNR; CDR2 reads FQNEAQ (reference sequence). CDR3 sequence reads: CASSPAPGGRAYEQYF. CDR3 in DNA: TGTGCCAGCAGCCCGGCCCCCGGGGGGAGGGCCTACGAGCAGTACTTC. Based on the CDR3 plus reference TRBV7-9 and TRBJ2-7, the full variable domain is DTGVSQNPRHKITKRGQNVTFRCDPISEHNRLYWYRQTLGQGPEFLTYFQNEAQLEKSRLLSDRFSAERPKGSFSTLEIQRTEQGDSAMYLCASSPAPGGRAYEQYFGPGTRLTVT.

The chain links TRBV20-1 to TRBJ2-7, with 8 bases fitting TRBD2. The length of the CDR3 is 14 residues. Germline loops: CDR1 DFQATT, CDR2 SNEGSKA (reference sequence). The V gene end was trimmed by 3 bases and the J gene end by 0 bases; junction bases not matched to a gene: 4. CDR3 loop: CSASSSGYSYEQYF. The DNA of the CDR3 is TGCAGTGCTAGTTCTAGCGGGTACTCCTACGAGCAGTACTTC.